The 5 T cell receptor beta chains presented below share a single source sample, sequenced in a study of shared clonotypes between healthy human individuals. Positively selected for CCR7, the CD45RO-negative cells used as naive CD8 cells excluded terminally differentiated effector memory CD45RA+ cells. Clones were sequenced by immunoSEQ multiplex PCR, and TCRdb holds only the in-frame ones, with some missing. This table holds some 2,000,000 clones, about 95% found once. Sequenced sample: naive CD8+ T cells sorted from blood. These receptors were obtained from a man aged 18 to 29 in good health.

The gene calls are TRBV19 and TRBJ1-5; D gene unclear. Germline loops: CDR1 LNHDA, CDR2 SQIVND (reference sequence). The CDR3 consists of 16 residues. Trimming left V 1 base short and J 3 bases short, with 13 bases between. CDR3 amino acids: CASSIARTDPNQPQHF. The CDR3 DNA follows: TGTGCCAGTAGTATAGCCAGGACGGACCCCAATCAGCCCCAGCATTTT. Using reference TRBV19 and TRBJ1-5 for the parts outside the CDR3, the full variable domain is DGGITQSPKYLFRKEGQNVTLSCEQNLNHDAMYWYRQDPGQGLRLIYYSQIVNDFQKGDIAEGYSVSREKKESFPLTVTSAQKNPTAFYLCASSIARTDPNQPQHFGDGTRLSIL.

This chain connects TRBV15 to TRBJ2-3; 7 bases agree with TRBD1. The CDR3 runs to 15 residues. Germline values: CDR1 LNHNV, CDR2 YYDKDF (reference sequence). V was pared by 7 bases and J by 6 bases, with 13 bases of the junction left unmatched. As DNA, the CDR3 is TGTGCCACCACCAACAGGGGCTTCCCCTCCGATACGCAGTATTTT. Translating gives CATTNRGFPSDTQYF.

The chain combines TRBV7-9 with TRBJ2-1; D is uncertain. This CDR3 has 13 amino acids. V lost 5 bases to trimming and J lost 7 bases, with 12 bases between them. Germline V lookup: CDR1 SEHNR, CDR2 FQNEAQ (reference sequence). CDR3 nucleotide sequence: TGTGCCAGCAGCCCCCCAGAGTGGAATGAGCAGTTCTTC. Protein product: CASSPPEWNEQFF.

This chain connects TRBV4-1 to TRBJ2-5; maybe TRBD1 (6 bases). Trimming left V 4 bases short and J 4 bases short, with 13 bases between. CDR3 length: 14 residues. Germline CDR1 MGHRA, CDR2 YSYEKL. CDR3 in DNA: TGCGCCAGCAGCCCCCAGGGGTCCCGAGAGACCCAGTACTTC. Its protein is CASSPQGSRETQYF.

The chain carries TRBV9 and TRBJ2-7; 8 nucleotides agree with TRBD2. CDR1 is SGDLS and CDR2 is YYNGEE in the germline V gene. The CDR3 has 14 residues. Losses at the gene ends were 4 bases for V and 2 bases for J; bases not matched to a gene: 5. The CDR3 DNA reads TGTGCCAGCAGCCCGGAGGGACTAGCCTACGAGCAGTACTTC. This translates into CASSPEGLAYEQYF.